Reported below is one T cell receptor beta chain. The method was immunoSEQ multiplex PCR; TCRdb's version includes in-frame clones alone and lacks a portion of them. This sample has 150,000 to 200,000 clones, with about 85% found just once. V lost 2 bases and J lost 8, with 10 bases in between. Germline V gene lookup returns CDR1 KGHSH and CDR2 LQKENI. The CDR3 extends over 14 amino acids. The data derive from a study of cytomegalovirus exposure and HLA in healthy donors. Sequencing used PBMCs. The V and J genes are TRBV18 and TRBJ1-6; D possibly corresponds to TRBD1 (6 bases). This TCR was recovered from a man in his late teens or twenties in good health and CMV-seropositive. CDR3 in amino acids: CASSPVAGDSPLHF. The CDR3 DNA reads as TGTGCCAGCTCACCAGTGGCAGGGGATTCACCCCTCCACTTT. The entire variable domain, with the rest obtained from reference TRBV18 and TRBJ1-6, is as follows: NAGVMQNPRHLVRRRGQEARLRCSPMKGHSHVYWYRQLPEEGLKFMVYLQKENIIDESGMPKERFSAEFPKEGPSILRIQQVVRGDSAAYFCASSPVAGDSPLHFGNGTRLTVT.